The 25 T cell receptor beta chains below come from one sample, sequenced in a study of shared clonotypes between healthy human individuals. Produced via immunoSEQ multiplex PCR; TCRdb's table is partial and in-frame only. The sample has 1.4 million or so clones; around 98.5% are singletons. Sequenced sample: naive CD4+ T cells sorted from blood. Subset reported: CD45RA+ positively selected. All receptors derive from a man between 25 and 39 years old in good health.

The chain links TRBV7-8 to TRBJ1-5; the D is unclear. V was clipped by 1 base and J by 6 bases, with 7 bases between them. Germline-derived CDR1 and CDR2 are SGHVS and FQNEAQ. This CDR3 contains 13 residues. The CDR3 nucleotides read TGTGCCAGCAGCTTAGAGTGGGGTCAGCCCCAGCATTTT. It translates to CASSLEWGQPQHF.

V and J are TRBV5-1 and TRBJ2-2, with 10 bases identical to TRBD2. With V trimmed by 7 bases and J by 3 bases, 3 bases remained unmatched. There are 14 residues in the CDR3. Germline assignment: CDR1 SGHRS and CDR2 YFSETQ. CDR3 residues: CASGSGRDTGELFF. The CDR3 DNA reads TGCGCCAGCGGGAGCGGGAGGGACACCGGGGAGCTGTTTTTT.

The rearrangement links TRBV7-2 to TRBJ2-1; 7 bases match TRBD1. V was clipped by 1 base and J by 8 bases; unmatched bases: 2. The CDR3 length is 13 residues. CDR1 and CDR2 from the germline V gene are SGHTA and FQGNSA. The CDR3 region has the DNA TGTGCCAGCAGCTTAGAAGGGGGCGATGAGCAGTTCTTC. Protein sequence: CASSLEGGDEQFF.

Worth noting for this clone: This sample includes further DNA sequences coding for the same CDR3. This sequence joins TRBV28 and TRBJ1-5, with D possibly matching TRBD1 (6 bases). V was trimmed by 1 base and J by 5 bases, leaving 6 bases between them. From germline, CDR1 is MDHEN and CDR2 SYDVKM. This CDR3 has 13 amino acids. CDR3 in DNA: TGTGCCAGCAGTTTATCAGGGGATCAGCCCCAGCATTTT. Amino acids: CASSLSGDQPQHF.

The V gene is TRBV29-1, the J gene TRBJ2-5; TRBD2 matches at 7 bases. CDR1 and CDR2 from the germline V gene are SQVTM and ANQGSEA. The length of the CDR3 is 12 residues. V lost 8 bases and J lost 2; bases outside the gene matches: 5. Written as DNA, the CDR3 is TGCAGCTCCCTGGGGGGGCAAGAGACCCAGTACTTC. Protein sequence: CSSLGGQETQYF.

This clone was observed a single time. The CDR3 DNA follows: TGCGCCAGCAGCCTTGGGACTAGCGGGAAGACAGATACGCAGTATTTT. It translates to CASSLGTSGKTDTQYF. The chain couples TRBV4-1 to TRBJ2-3, with 13 bases matching TRBD2. Germline CDR1 reads MGHRA; CDR2 reads YSYEKL. Trimming removed 4 bases from V and 3 bases from J; junction bases left unmatched: 4. The CDR3 is 16 residues long.

The rearrangement uses TRBV5-8 and TRBJ2-1; a weak D match, TRBD1 (6 bases). This CDR3 has 13 residues. CDR1 SGHTS and CDR2 YDEGEE come from the germline V gene. V was shortened by 0 bases and J by 6 bases, with 7 bases between the two germline ends. The CDR3 region is CASSLVRGNEQFF. The DNA of the CDR3 is TGTGCCAGCAGCTTGGTCAGGGGCAATGAGCAGTTCTTC.

This chain uses TRBV6-1 with TRBJ1-1; no clear D. The CDR3 has 11 residues. Per germline, CDR1 MNHNS and CDR2 SASEGT. V shed 6 bases and J shed 2 bases, with 4 bases lying between them. The CDR3 nucleotides read TGTGCCAGCAGGGCCAACACTGAAGCTTTCTTT. It translates to CASRANTEAFF.

The rearrangement joins TRBV28 to TRBJ2-7, with a tentative D call TRBD1 (8 bases). The ends were cut back, 3 bases at V and 0 bases at J, with 12 bases in the middle. The length of the CDR3 is 15 residues. The germline CDR1 and CDR2 sequences are MDHEN and SYDVKM. The CDR3 DNA reads as TGTGCCAGCAGTTTCCACAGGGGGGGCTCCTACGAGCAGTACTTC. This gives the protein CASSFHRGGSYEQYF.

The rearrangement joins TRBV7-2 to TRBJ1-5, with TRBD1 matching over 7 bases. Per germline, CDR1 SGHTA and CDR2 FQGNSA. The CDR3 totals 16 residues. V lost 4 bases and J lost 4; bases outside the gene matches: 10. CDR3 nucleotides: TGTGCCAGCAGCTCTGCAACAGGGGCAACGAATCAGCCCCAGCATTTT. It codes for CASSSATGATNQPQHF.

The chain links TRBV7-9 to TRBJ1-1; D ambiguous. Looked up from germline, CDR1 is SEHNR and CDR2 is FQNEAQ (reference sequence). V was trimmed by 5 bases and J by 5 bases, leaving 24 bases between them. This CDR3 contains 17 residues. The CDR3 region has the DNA TGTGCCAGCAGCCCAAACTTAGGCGGAGGCCTTGGGACTGAAGCTTTCTTT. Its protein product is CASSPNLGGGLGTEAFF.

The rearrangement uses TRBV28 and TRBJ2-5; possibly TRBD2 for D (6 bases). This CDR3 region has 15 residues. Trimming took off 2 bases at V and 5 bases at J, with 15 bases between the two ends. Germline lookup yields CDR1 MDHEN and CDR2 SYDVKM. The CDR3 coding sequence is TGTGCCAGCAGTTTACCTCTGGGCAGCGGGGAGACCCAGTACTTC. Residues: CASSLPLGSGETQYF.

The V gene is TRBV7-2, the J gene TRBJ2-3; D unclear. The length of the CDR3 is 17 residues. CDR1 is SGHTA and CDR2 is FQGNSA in the germline V gene. Trimming removed 2 bases at V and 0 bases at J, with 15 bases between. In nucleotides, the CDR3 is TGTGCCAGCAGCTTACTCGCAGGCCTTTTTAGCACAGATACGCAGTATTTT. Amino acid sequence: CASSLLAGLFSTDTQYF.

The chain joins TRBV19 to TRBJ2-7; D is possibly TRBD2 (5 bases). The CDR3 has 15 amino acids. Germline loops: CDR1 LNHDA, CDR2 SQIVND (reference sequence). V shed 3 bases and J shed 8 bases, with 20 bases lying between them. CDR3 amino acids: CASSIVFGERRQQYF. The CDR3 region has the DNA TGTGCCAGTAGTATTGTTTTCGGCGAGCGGCGCCAGCAGTACTTC. The variable domain in full, completed from reference TRBV19 and TRBJ2-7, reads DGGITQSPKYLFRKEGQNVTLSCEQNLNHDAMYWYRQDPGQGLRLIYYSQIVNDFQKGDIAEGYSVSREKKESFPLTVTSAQKNPTAFYLCASSIVFGERRQQYFGPGTRLTVT.

The chain recombines TRBV15 with TRBJ1-5, with D possibly TRBD1 on 6 matching bases. CDR3 length equals 16 residues. V shed 8 bases and J shed 2 bases, with 19 bases lying between them. Germline-derived CDR1 and CDR2 are LNHNV and YYDKDF (reference sequence). CDR3 DNA sequence: TGTGCCACCGCCGTAAGGGGGGGCGCCGGCAATCAGCCCCAGCATTTT. Encoded protein: CATAVRGGAGNQPQHF.

The genes are TRBV5-4 and TRBJ2-3; 8 bases map to TRBD2. The CDR3 covers 16 residues. J gave up 1 base and V 1 base, and 5 bases lay outside the gene matches. Germline lookup yields CDR1 SGHNT and CDR2 YYREEE (reference sequence). CDR3 protein: CASSLPQLAGTDTQYF. In nucleotides, the CDR3 is TGTGCCAGCAGCTTGCCTCAACTAGCGGGCACAGATACGCAGTATTTT. Based on the CDR3 plus reference TRBV5-4 and TRBJ2-3, the full variable domain is ETGVTQSPTHLIKTRGQQVTLRCSSQSGHNTVSWYQQALGQGPQFIFQYYREEENGRGNFPPRFSGLQFPNYSSELNVNALELDDSALYLCASSLPQLAGTDTQYFGPGTRLTVL.

The V gene is TRBV2, the J gene TRBJ1-2; no clear D gene. The V gene lost 4 bases and the J gene lost 3 bases, with 9 bases spanning the gap. Looked up from germline, CDR1 is SNHLY and CDR2 is FYNNEI. The CDR3 has 13 residues. The CDR3 nucleotides are TGTGCCAGCAGTGGTCGGGGTTACTATGGCTACACCTTC. Amino acids: CASSGRGYYGYTF.

Notes on this clone: Other DNA sequences in the sample encode the same CDR3. This chain connects TRBV2 to TRBJ1-5; D is uncertain. The CDR3 has 13 residues. Trimming pared 4 bases from V and 1 base from J, leaving 5 bases between. CDR1 is SNHLY, CDR2 FYNNEI, per germline. The CDR3: CASSGFSNQPQHF. The CDR3 DNA reads TGTGCCAGCAGTGGTTTCAGCAATCAGCCCCAGCATTTT.

V usage is TRBV5-5 and J usage is TRBJ2-1; D ambiguous. CDR1 and CDR2 (germline): SGHKS, YYEKEE (reference sequence). Trimming shortened V by 0 bases and J by 2 bases, and 21 bases separated the two germline ends. The CDR3 consists of 19 residues. CDR3 DNA: TGTGCCAGCAGCTTGGTGGTAGGTAGTAGCCCCGGGCCCTACAATGAGCAGTTCTTC. The encoded protein is CASSLVVGSSPGPYNEQFF.

The rearrangement links TRBV7-2 to TRBJ2-5; no definite D call. The CDR3 length is 14 residues. Per the germline V gene, CDR1 is SGHTA and CDR2 is FQGNSA. The V gene lost 1 base and the J gene lost 1 base, with 7 bases spanning the gap. The CDR3 nucleotides are TGTGCCAGCAGCTTAGGCCCCCTCCAAGAGACCCAGTACTTC. Amino acids: CASSLGPLQETQYF. Using reference TRBV7-2 and TRBJ2-5 for the parts outside the CDR3, the full variable domain is GAGVSQSPSNKVTEKGKDVELRCDPISGHTALYWYRQSLGQGLEFLIYFQGNSAPDKSGLPSDRFSAERTGGSVSTLTIQRTQQEDSAVYLCASSLGPLQETQYFGPGTRLLVL.

The chain couples TRBV14 to TRBJ2-3, with TRBD1 identical over 7 bases. J was trimmed by 0 bases and V by 0 bases; bases with no gene match: 9. CDR1 and CDR2 (germline): SGHDN, FVKESK. The CDR3 contains 18 residues. This chain's CDR3 is CASSQDFRDRTSTDTQYF. Here the CDR3 DNA reads TGTGCCAGCAGCCAAGATTTCCGGGACAGAACTAGCACAGATACGCAGTATTTT.

The V gene is TRBV5-1, the J gene TRBJ1-1; tentative D call: TRBD1 (5 bases). V was cut by 4 bases and J by 1 base, with 14 bases left in between. The CDR3 totals 15 residues. The germline V gene has CDR1 SGHRS and CDR2 YFSETQ. Written as DNA, the CDR3 is TGCGCCAGCAGCCCCTTGGGGACGCAGAACACTGAAGCTTTCTTT. Protein sequence: CASSPLGTQNTEAFF.

The genes are TRBV7-6 and TRBJ2-7; TRBD2 matches at 7 bases. The length of the CDR3 is 15 residues. V lost 1 base, J lost 5 bases, and 8 bases stayed unmatched. Per the germline V gene, CDR1 is SGHVS and CDR2 is FNYEAQ. CDR3 sequence reads: CASSLGVGGGDEQYF. In nucleotides, the CDR3 is TGTGCCAGCAGCTTAGGCGTTGGTGGGGGGGACGAGCAGTACTTC.

The J gene is TRBJ1-2, the V gene TRBV5-1; TRBD1 matches 7 bases. Germline lookup yields CDR1 SGHRS and CDR2 YFSETQ. The CDR3 contains 14 residues. Losses at the gene ends were 0 bases for V and 7 bases for J; bases not matched to a gene: 6. CDR3: CASSLGDSLGGYTF. The CDR3 DNA sequence: TGCGCCAGCAGCTTGGGGGACAGTCTAGGTGGCTACACCTTC.

As concerns this clone: Other DNA sequences in the same sample also yield this CDR3. This chain links TRBV2 with TRBJ2-7; D is unresolved. CDR1 is SNHLY, CDR2 FYNNEI, per germline. Deletions cut 4 bases from V and 0 bases from J, with 4 bases between. The CDR3 has 12 residues. The CDR3 nucleotides read TGTGCCAGCAGTGCCTCCTCCTACGAGCAGTACTTC. Amino acids: CASSASSYEQYF.